Presented here are 30 T cell receptor beta chains from one specimen sequenced in a study of cytomegalovirus exposure and HLA in healthy donors. The PCR employed 60 Vbeta primers together with 13 Jbeta primers. Assay used: immunoSEQ multiplex PCR; TCRdb lists only in-frame clones, some missing. The sample records more than 110,000 clones, roughly 80% being singletons. The specimen sequenced was PBMCs. These receptors were taken from a man between 18 and 35 years old in good health and CMV-seronegative.

The V gene is TRBV2, the J gene TRBJ1-1; D possibly corresponds to TRBD1 (5 bases). This CDR3 has 13 amino acids. Germline CDR1 and CDR2: SNHLY and FYNNEI. Trimming pared 6 bases from V and 5 bases from J, leaving 13 bases between. CDR3 in amino acids: CASSVDSFTEAFF. The CDR3 bases are TGTGCCAGCAGCGTCGACAGTTTTACTGAAGCTTTCTTT.

The J gene is TRBJ2-4, the V gene TRBV11-2, with D tentatively TRBD1 (5 bases). The germline CDR1 and CDR2 sequences are SGHAT and FQNNGV. V was cut by 5 bases and J by 0 bases, with 14 bases left in between. CDR3 length equals 16 residues. The CDR3 region is CASSPTVALAKNIQYF. The CDR3 coding sequence is TGTGCCAGCAGCCCGACAGTAGCACTAGCCAAAAACATTCAGTACTTC.

The chain combines TRBV6-1 with TRBJ2-1; TRBD1 aligns across 9 bases. The CDR3 sequence is 17 residues long. The J segment lost 3 bases and the V segment lost 2 bases, leaving 8 bases of the junction unmatched. The germline gives CDR1 MNHNS, CDR2 SASEGT. The CDR3 nucleotides read TGTGCCAGCAGTGAATTTGGACAGGGGAATTACTACAATGAGCAGTTCTTC. This gives the protein CASSEFGQGNYYNEQFF.

The chain has TRBV29-1 and TRBJ2-7; 8 bases fit TRBD1. Germline V CDR1 and CDR2: SQVTM, ANQGSEA. The CDR3 loop spans 12 amino acids. V was pared by 8 bases and J by 2 bases, with 5 bases of the junction left unmatched. This CDR3 is CSIQTGAYEQYF. DNA for the CDR3: TGCAGCATCCAGACAGGGGCCTACGAGCAGTACTTC.

The V gene is TRBV6-5, the J gene TRBJ1-2, with no clear D. V was clipped by 8 bases and J by 4 bases, with 20 bases between them. The V gene's germline CDR1 is MNHEY and CDR2 SVGAGI. This CDR3 comprises 15 residues. The CDR3 DNA reads TGTGCCAGCTCGAGTCGACGCGGAGACCCCTATGGCTACACCTTC. Translating gives CASSSRRGDPYGYTF.

This clone has only one observation. V gene TRBV15 combines with J gene TRBJ2-1; 11 nucleotides agree with TRBD1. The CDR3 loop spans 16 amino acids. Germline CDR1 LNHNV, CDR2 YYDKDF (reference sequence). V trimming: 2 bases; J trimming: 3 bases; junction bases outside the gene matches: 3. The CDR3 protein is CATSRRTGGLYNEQFF. DNA for the CDR3: TGTGCCACCAGCAGAAGGACAGGGGGCCTCTACAATGAGCAGTTCTTC.

V and J are TRBV7-2 and TRBJ1-6; no clear D gene. Trimming pared 4 bases from V and 11 bases from J, leaving 6 bases between. CDR1 and CDR2 (germline): SGHTA, FQGNSA. The CDR3 runs 11 residues. The CDR3 region has the DNA TGTGCCAGCAGCTCAGGAACACCCCTCCACTTT. Protein: CASSSGTPLHF.

In this sample, this clone turned up a few times. The chain is built from TRBV29-1 and TRBJ2-7; TRBD1 matches 7 bases. The CDR3 consists of 12 residues. Germline V CDR1 and CDR2: SQVTM, ANQGSEA. V shed 5 bases, J shed 4 bases, and the junction held 5 bases outside the gene matches. The CDR3 coding sequence is TGCAGCGTTATAAGGGGGCAATACGAGCAGTACTTC. Translating it yields CSVIRGQYEQYF.

The V and J genes are TRBV19 and TRBJ1-1, with TRBD1 as a possible D gene (5 bases). CDR3 length: 14 residues. Germline CDR1 and CDR2: LNHDA and SQIVND (reference sequence). V lost 5 bases, J lost 7 bases, and 17 bases lay in between. CDR3 nucleotide sequence: TGTGCCAGTAGTCCCCGGGGTAGGAGGGGTGAAGCTTTCTTT. Translation: CASSPRGRRGEAFF.

The chain links TRBV5-1 to TRBJ1-6; TRBD1 might be the D (5 bases). The CDR3 has 15 amino acids. V was pared by 2 bases and J by 5 bases, with 11 bases between. Germline V gene data show CDR1 as SGHRS and CDR2 as YFSETQ. CDR3 protein: CASSFLGANNSPLHF. The DNA for the CDR3 is TGCGCCAGCAGCTTCCTAGGGGCCAATAATTCACCCCTCCACTTT.

This sequence joins TRBV27 and TRBJ1-1, with D possibly TRBD1 on 6 matching bases. The germline V gene has CDR1 MNHEY and CDR2 SMNVEV (reference sequence). This CDR3 contains 14 residues. The V end was cut by 3 bases, the J end by 4 bases, with 12 bases between. This chain's CDR3 is CASSFQGMSTEAFF. In nucleotides, the CDR3 is TGTGCCAGCAGTTTTCAGGGGATGAGCACTGAAGCTTTCTTT.

The J gene is TRBJ1-5, the V gene TRBV6-1; D not certain. The CDR3 runs 13 residues. Trimming stripped 4 bases from V and 6 bases from J, with 10 bases between. The germline CDR1 and CDR2 sequences are MNHNS and SASEGT. The CDR3 protein is CASSGVGVQPQHF. The CDR3, as DNA: TGTGCCAGCAGTGGGGTCGGAGTTCAGCCCCAGCATTTT.

The rearrangement joins TRBV6-5 to TRBJ2-1, with TRBD1 matching over 7 bases. With 10 bases clipped from V and 8 bases from J, the junction kept 8 bases outside the gene matches. This CDR3 region has 12 residues. CDR1 and CDR2 from the germline V gene are MNHEY and SVGAGI. The CDR3 nucleotides read TGTGCCACCTCCCCCGACAGGGATGAGCAGTTCTTC. Protein product: CATSPDRDEQFF.

V usage is TRBV5-1 and J usage is TRBJ2-7; TRBD2 might be the D (5 bases). Deletions cut 4 bases from V and 0 bases from J, with 11 bases between. The CDR3 is 14 residues long. Germline loops: CDR1 SGHRS, CDR2 YFSETQ. The CDR3 DNA reads as TGCGCCAGCAGCCCTTCGGGGAGCTCCTACGAGCAGTACTTC. Its protein is CASSPSGSSYEQYF.

The chain has TRBV2 and TRBJ2-7; 8 nucleotides line up with TRBD1. Germline trimming cut 4 bases from V and 2 bases from J; bases unmatched to any gene: 7. The CDR3 extends over 15 amino acids. Germline lookup yields CDR1 SNHLY and CDR2 FYNNEI. The CDR3, as DNA: TGTGCCAGCAGTGGCGCCGGGACAGGAACCTACGAGCAGTACTTC. This encodes CASSGAGTGTYEQYF.

The rearrangement uses TRBV6-4 and TRBJ1-2; 9 bases align to TRBD1. The CDR3 contains 15 residues. Germline values: CDR1 MRHNA, CDR2 SNTAGT. V was pared by 3 bases and J by 8 bases, with 10 bases of the junction left unmatched. Here the CDR3 DNA reads TGTGCCAGCAGTGATTCGCCGGGACAGGGAGCGGGCTACACCTTC. Amino acid sequence: CASSDSPGQGAGYTF.

This clone was observed a handful of times. The rearrangement joins TRBV2 to TRBJ1-3; unclear D gene. V lost 1 base and J 0 bases, leaving 7 bases between the germline ends. CDR1 and CDR2 from the germline V gene are SNHLY and FYNNEI. CDR3 length: 15 residues. CDR3 region: CASSEDSTSGNTIYF. DNA of the CDR3: TGTGCCAGCAGTGAAGACTCTACCTCTGGAAACACCATATATTTT.

This clone was picked up one time. This chain links TRBV19 with TRBJ2-7; D is possibly TRBD2 (5 bases). The V end lost 3 bases, the J end lost 1 base, and 13 bases lay between the germline ends. Germline lookup yields CDR1 LNHDA and CDR2 SQIVND (reference sequence). The CDR3 contains 15 residues. The CDR3 DNA sequence: TGTGCCAGTAGTATCACCCCCGGGGTTTCCTACGAGCAGTACTTC. It specifies CASSITPGVSYEQYF.

In its sample, this clone was seen many times. This chain uses TRBV6-6 with TRBJ1-5, with D uncertain. This CDR3 has 14 residues. Trimming removed 4 bases from V and 9 bases from J, with 16 bases in between. Germline CDR1 and CDR2: MNHNY and SVGAGI (reference sequence). This chain's CDR3 is CASSFPGPARPQHF. In nucleotides, the CDR3 is TGTGCCAGCAGTTTTCCGGGTCCCGCTAGGCCCCAGCATTTT.

This clone was picked up a small number of times. This rearrangement joins TRBV29-1 to TRBJ2-1; tentatively, D is TRBD1 (6 bases). Germline V gene data show CDR1 as SQVTM and CDR2 as ANQGSEA. The CDR3 runs to 17 residues. The V end lost 1 base, the J end lost 4 bases, and 20 bases lay between the germline ends. The CDR3, as DNA: TGCAGCGTTGAAGGGTGGGAAGGACAGCCCGGTTACAATGAGCAGTTCTTC. Its protein is CSVEGWEGQPGYNEQFF.

This clone was recorded a few times. CDR3 in amino acids: CASSPGTGRNEKLFF. The CDR3 DNA is TGCGCCAGCAGCCCAGGGACAGGGAGAAATGAAAAACTGTTTTTT. This chain links TRBV4-3 with TRBJ1-4, with 9 bases lining up with TRBD1. The CDR3 is made up of 15 amino acids. V shed 4 bases, J shed 5 bases, and the junction held 5 bases outside the gene matches. Per the germline V gene, CDR1 is LGHNA and CDR2 is YSLEER.

The chain joins TRBV4-1 to TRBJ2-7; weak D call: TRBD1 (5 bases). The ends were cut back, 0 bases at V and 5 bases at J, with 14 bases in the middle. This CDR3 has 15 amino acids. Germline CDR1 reads MGHRA; CDR2 reads YSYEKL. This chain's CDR3 is CASSQELTAGDEQYF. The CDR3 nucleotides are TGCGCCAGCAGCCAAGAATTGACAGCAGGTGACGAGCAGTACTTC.

This chain joins TRBV6-4 and TRBJ2-3; the match to TRBD2 covers 10 bases. With V trimmed by 5 bases and J by 4 bases, 6 bases remained unmatched. Germline V gene data show CDR1 as MRHNA and CDR2 as SNTAGT. The CDR3 is 15 residues long. CDR3 amino acids: CASSQRGGQPDTQYF. CDR3 sequence (DNA): TGTGCCAGCAGTCAGCGGGGGGGCCAGCCAGATACGCAGTATTTT.

The chain joins TRBV30 to TRBJ2-1; a weak D match, TRBD1 (5 bases). The CDR3 is made up of 14 amino acids. The germline V gene encodes CDR1 GTSNPN and CDR2 SVGIG (reference sequence). V lost 0 bases and J lost 1, with 7 bases in between. CDR3 in amino acids: CAWSVQVSYNEQFF. In DNA form, the CDR3 reads TGTGCCTGGAGTGTACAGGTTTCCTACAATGAGCAGTTCTTC.

The genes are TRBV7-9 and TRBJ1-1, with D unclear. The CDR3 runs to 13 residues. V shed 1 base and J shed 3 bases, with 6 bases lying between them. Germline V gene data show CDR1 as SEHNR and CDR2 as FQNEAQ (reference sequence). The CDR3 loop reads CASSLDEDTEAFF. DNA for the CDR3: TGTGCCAGCAGCTTAGACGAGGACACTGAAGCTTTCTTT.

J is TRBJ1-5 and V is TRBV29-1, with D maybe TRBD1 (5 bases). CDR3 length: 12 amino acids. Trimming took off 5 bases at V and 7 bases at J, with 12 bases between the two ends. The germline gives CDR1 SQVTM, CDR2 ANQGSEA. The CDR3 DNA reads TGCAGCGTTCAAAGGGGTGTCCAGCCCCAGCATTTT. Its protein product is CSVQRGVQPQHF.

The chain recombines TRBV11-2 with TRBJ2-3; D is uncertain. Germline CDR1 is SGHAT and CDR2 is FQNNGV. The CDR3 totals 13 residues. V was clipped by 0 bases and J by 5 bases, with 6 bases between them. The CDR3 reads CASSLDLIDTQYF. The CDR3 nucleotides are TGTGCCAGCAGCTTAGATCTAATAGATACGCAGTATTTT.

The chain combines TRBV19 with TRBJ1-5; D is unresolved. Trimming left V 6 bases short and J 3 bases short, with 6 bases between. CDR1 LNHDA and CDR2 SQIVND come from the germline V gene (reference sequence). CDR3 size: 12 residues. The CDR3 DNA follows: TGTGCCAGTAGGGCCCCCAATCAGCCCCAGCATTTT. This sequence encodes CASRAPNQPQHF. Combining the CDR3 with reference TRBV19 and TRBJ1-5 gives the whole variable domain DGGITQSPKYLFRKEGQNVTLSCEQNLNHDAMYWYRQDPGQGLRLIYYSQIVNDFQKGDIAEGYSVSREKKESFPLTVTSAQKNPTAFYLCASRAPNQPQHFGDGTRLSIL.

V and J are TRBV6-1 and TRBJ2-5, with D possibly being TRBD2 (6 bases). Matching the DNA end better, TRBJ2-7 makes the J call doubtful. The CDR3 runs to 14 residues. Germline V gives CDR1 MNHNS, CDR2 SASEGT. The DNA for the CDR3 is TGTGCCAGCAGTGAAGGACCGCGGGGCTACGAGCAGTACTTC. This codes for CASSEGPRGYEQYF.

CDR3 sequence reads: CATSRGRGGYEQYF. CDR3 DNA sequence: TGTGCCACCAGCAGAGGGAGGGGGGGTTACGAGCAGTACTTC. J is TRBJ2-7 and V is TRBV15; D perhaps matches TRBD2 (7 bases). The CDR3 runs to 14 residues. The germline V and J ends were trimmed by 1 base and 4 bases, with 11 bases remaining between them. Germline V gives CDR1 LNHNV, CDR2 YYDKDF (reference sequence).